Below, 21 T cell receptor beta chains from the same sample are listed, as sequenced in a study of blood T cell repertoires in COVID-19. Clones were read by immunoSEQ multiplex PCR, and TCRdb kept only the in-frame ones, dropping some. Here the sample spans approximately 300,000 clones, around nine tenths being singletons. The sample was PBMCs or T cells enriched from blood (not recorded which). The receptors here all came from a woman aged 25 to 45 who had recovered from COVID-19.

V usage is TRBV10-3 and J usage is TRBJ1-1; D is uncertain. CDR1 is ENHRY, CDR2 SYGVKD, per germline. CDR3 length: 13 amino acids. V was cut by 6 bases and J by 4 bases, with 12 bases left in between. The CDR3 loop reads CAIRGLGSTEAFF. In DNA, the CDR3 is TGTGCCATCAGAGGATTGGGGAGCACTGAAGCTTTCTTT.

The CDR3 loop is CASSLDRGGLTQYF. The CDR3, as DNA: TGCGCCAGCAGCTTGGACAGGGGAGGACTCACCCAGTACTTC. The V call is TRBV5-1, the J call TRBJ2-7; D perhaps matches TRBD1 (7 bases). V was cut by 0 bases and J by 10 bases, with 17 bases left in between. This CDR3 comprises 14 residues. CDR1 is SGHRS, CDR2 YFSETQ, per germline. The full variable domain, in which reference TRBV5-1 and TRBJ2-7 provide the parts outside the CDR3, is KAGVTQTPRYLIKTRGQQVTLSCSPISGHRSVSWYQQTPGQGLQFLFEYFSETQRNKGNFPGRFSGRQFSNSRSEMNVSTLELGDSALYLCASSLDRGGLTQYFGPGTRLTVT.

Here the CDR3 DNA reads TGTGCCAGCAGTTTTCGGCAGGTCGCTCAGCCCCAGCATTTT. Amino acids: CASSFRQVAQPQHF. V usage is TRBV28 and J usage is TRBJ1-5, with no clear D. Per the germline V gene, CDR1 is MDHEN and CDR2 is SYDVKM. CDR3 length: 14 amino acids. Trimming took 3 bases from V and 6 from J, leaving 12 bases between them.

The chain has TRBV6-2 or TRBV6-3 and TRBJ2-1; the D is unclear. The V end lost 2 bases, the J end lost 6 bases, and 11 bases lay between the germline ends. The germline gives CDR1 MNHEY, CDR2 SVGEGT. The CDR3 is 14 amino acids. CDR3 in amino acids: CASSYGLSGNEQFF. The CDR3 DNA reads as TGTGCCAGCAGTTACGGCTTGTCAGGCAATGAGCAGTTCTTC.

CDR3 in amino acids: CASSLRDSPLHF. The CDR3, as DNA: TGTGCCAGCAGTTTACGTGATTCACCCCTCCACTTT. The chain couples TRBV12-3 or TRBV12-4 to TRBJ1-6; D unclear. CDR3 size: 12 residues. V was pared by 2 bases and J by 8 bases, with 4 bases between.

This clone was detected only once. The chain uses TRBV5-1 and TRBJ1-4, with 8 bases matching TRBD1. Germline trimming cut 4 bases from V and 5 bases from J; bases unmatched to any gene: 7. Germline values: CDR1 SGHRS, CDR2 YFSETQ. The CDR3 contains 15 residues. DNA of the CDR3: TGCGCCAGCAGCGTAGGGACAGGCGCAAATGAAAAACTGTTTTTT. The encoded protein is CASSVGTGANEKLFF.

This chain connects TRBV9 to TRBJ2-7; D is unresolved. The germline gives CDR1 SGDLS, CDR2 YYNGEE. The germline V and J ends were trimmed by 0 bases and 5 bases, with 15 bases remaining between them. This CDR3 is 15 amino acids long. The CDR3 loop reads CASSVASGAGHEQYF. CDR3 DNA: TGTGCCAGCAGCGTAGCATCGGGTGCTGGCCACGAGCAGTACTTC.

This clone was seen a handful of times. The gene calls are TRBV5-1 and TRBJ1-6; D gene uncertain. CDR1 SGHRS and CDR2 YFSETQ come from the germline V gene. V was clipped by 0 bases and J by 9 bases, with 13 bases between them. The CDR3 has 15 amino acids. CDR3 DNA sequence: TGCGCCAGCAGCTTGGGGTCAGAACGGAGTTCACCCCTCCACTTT. It specifies CASSLGSERSSPLHF.

Here the CDR3 reads CASSQERTGDWNTEAFF. CDR3 in DNA: TGCGCCAGCAGCCAGGAAAGGACAGGGGATTGGAACACTGAAGCTTTCTTT. This chain links TRBV4-1 with TRBJ1-1, with 9 bases fitting TRBD1. Germline lookup yields CDR1 MGHRA and CDR2 YSYEKL. V shed 3 bases and J 1 base; nucleotides not matched to a gene: 9. This CDR3 has 17 amino acids.

This clone was observed once. The chain links TRBV27 to TRBJ1-2; TRBD1 agrees at 8 bases. From germline, CDR1 is MNHEY and CDR2 SMNVEV (reference sequence). The V gene end was trimmed by 6 bases and the J gene end by 8 bases; junction bases not matched to a gene: 14. This CDR3 is built from 15 residues. The DNA of the CDR3 is TGTGCCAGCAGCCCCAGGCCGGGACAGGTGCCCGGCTACACCTTC. Translated, it gives CASSPRPGQVPGYTF.

This sequence joins TRBV28 and TRBJ1-4, with 12 bases identical to TRBD1. CDR3 length equals 15 residues. Germline-derived CDR1 and CDR2 are MDHEN and SYDVKM. V shed 6 bases and J 6 bases; nucleotides not matched to a gene: 5. The DNA of the CDR3 is TGTGCCAGCAGCCCCGGGACAGGGGGCTATGAAAAACTGTTTTTT. Translated, it gives CASSPGTGGYEKLFF.

The chain is built from TRBV9 and TRBJ1-2; 9 bases map to TRBD1. The CDR3 spans 17 residues. Germline values: CDR1 SGDLS, CDR2 YYNGEE. Losses at the gene ends were 3 bases for V and 5 bases for J; bases not matched to a gene: 14. Here the CDR3 DNA reads TGTGCCAGCAGCGCCGGGACAGGGCCTCTGCAAGGGTATGGCTACACCTTC. It specifies CASSAGTGPLQGYGYTF.

V and J are TRBV5-6 and TRBJ2-7, with a tentative D call TRBD1 (6 bases). CDR1 and CDR2 (germline): SGHDT, YYEEEE. Deletions cut 2 bases from V and 7 bases from J, with 13 bases between. This CDR3 contains 13 residues. The CDR3 region has the DNA TGTGCCAGCAGCTTTTGGGGGCTTTGGGAGCAGTACTTC. This encodes CASSFWGLWEQYF.

The chain links TRBV4-3 to TRBJ1-4, with a weak D call TRBD1 (6 bases). V lost 4 bases and J 0 bases, leaving 12 bases between the germline ends. The CDR3 totals 16 residues. CDR1 is LGHNA and CDR2 is YSLEER in the germline V gene. CDR3 in DNA: TGCGCCAGCAGCCCCCTTGGACAGACAACTAATGAAAAACTGTTTTTT. This sequence encodes CASSPLGQTTNEKLFF.

DNA of the CDR3: TGCAGTGCTAGTGACTTGACTAGCGGATACTACGAGCAGTACTTC. This encodes CSASDLTSGYYEQYF. The chain has TRBV20-1 and TRBJ2-7; 9 nucleotides match TRBD2. CDR1 DFQATT and CDR2 SNEGSKA come from the germline V gene (reference sequence). V shed 3 bases, J shed 3 bases, and the junction held 9 bases outside the gene matches. The CDR3 is 15 residues long.

This rearrangement joins TRBV14 to TRBJ2-2, with D perhaps TRBD2 (7 bases). The CDR3 extends over 17 amino acids. Germline CDR1 reads SGHDN; CDR2 reads FVKESK. The ends were cut back, 3 bases at V and 11 bases at J, with 25 bases in the middle. The DNA of the CDR3 is TGTGCCAGCAGCCAGAGAGGCGGGGGCGCCAAGAGGGGAGAGCTGTTTTTT. This codes for CASSQRGGGAKRGELFF.

This chain uses TRBV4-1 with TRBJ2-1, with no clear D. V shed 0 bases and J shed 5 bases, with 14 bases lying between them. The CDR3 runs 16 residues. CDR1 is MGHRA and CDR2 is YSYEKL in the germline V gene. The CDR3 loop reads CASSQDQFGGNNEQFF. In DNA form, the CDR3 reads TGCGCCAGCAGCCAAGATCAGTTCGGCGGAAACAATGAGCAGTTCTTC.

The chain is built from TRBV5-4 and TRBJ2-7, with D perhaps matching TRBD2 (5 bases). V was trimmed by 4 bases and J by 0 bases, leaving 17 bases between them. The CDR3 is made up of 16 amino acids. Germline CDR1 and CDR2: SGHNT and YYREEE (reference sequence). This CDR3 is CASSRGGDRDSYEQYF. CDR3 bases: TGTGCCAGCAGCCGAGGTGGCGATCGGGACTCCTACGAGCAGTACTTC.

CDR3: CASSHDRGISGNTIYF. CDR3 in DNA: TGTGCCAGCAGCCATGACAGGGGGATTAGTGGAAACACCATATATTTT. The chain links TRBV4-2 to TRBJ1-3, with 9 bases aligning to TRBD1. Trimming at V came to 3 bases and at J to 3 bases, leaving 6 bases not matched to a gene. CDR1 is LGHNA and CDR2 is YNFKEQ in the germline V gene. The CDR3 covers 16 residues.

This clone was seen just once. This chain joins TRBV27 and TRBJ2-7; D perhaps matches TRBD2 (6 bases). The CDR3 is made up of 14 amino acids. Germline lookup yields CDR1 MNHEY and CDR2 SMNVEV (reference sequence). Trimming pared 7 bases from V and 4 bases from J, leaving 17 bases between. As DNA, the CDR3 is TGTGCCAGCAACCCCCCCCTACTAGCTTACGAGCAGTACTTC. Translated: CASNPPLLAYEQYF.

The V gene is TRBV28, the J gene TRBJ1-2, with D perhaps matching TRBD1 (6 bases). V was cut by 7 bases and J by 7 bases, with 16 bases left in between. Germline-derived CDR1 and CDR2 are MDHEN and SYDVKM. The CDR3 sequence is 13 residues long. CDR3 bases: TGTGCCAGCACTAGACAGGAGGCCTTTGGCTACACCTTC. Translated: CASTRQEAFGYTF.